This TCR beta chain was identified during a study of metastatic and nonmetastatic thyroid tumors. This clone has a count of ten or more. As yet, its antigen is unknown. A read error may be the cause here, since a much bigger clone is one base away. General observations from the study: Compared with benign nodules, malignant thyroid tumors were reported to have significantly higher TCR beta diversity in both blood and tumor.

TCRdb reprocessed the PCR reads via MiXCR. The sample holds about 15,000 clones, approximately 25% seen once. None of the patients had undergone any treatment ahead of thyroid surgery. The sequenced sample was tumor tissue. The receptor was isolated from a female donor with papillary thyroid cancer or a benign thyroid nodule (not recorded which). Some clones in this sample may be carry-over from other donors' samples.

CDR3 coding DNA: TGTGCCAGCATCCAACGGGGACTAGGGGATAAAGAGACCCAGTACTTC. It is translated as CASIQRGLGDKETQYF. The genes are TRBV3-1 and TRBJ2-5; TRBD2 matches 8 bases. Per the germline V gene, CDR1 is LGHDT and CDR2 is YNNKEL (reference sequence). The CDR3 consists of 16 residues.